This entry describes one TCR beta chain. This receptor's antigen is unknown. No base qualities exist here, and no much larger clone lies one base off it. As encoded in the germline V gene (reference sequence), CDR1 is SEHNR while CDR2 is FQNEAQ. The germline V end is reduced by 7 bases and the J end by 6 bases; junction bases left unmatched: 6. The CDR3 measures 14 amino acids from cysteine to phenylalanine. The retained sequence is limited to the CDR3, 42 bases, with the frame set at the first base. The entry originates in a study of T cell changes during pregnancy in multiple sclerosis (dated by TCRdb to between 2019 and 2020). Context from the whole study: In women with multiple sclerosis, the researchers looked at how the T cell repertoire shifted as pregnancy progressed.

The library was prepared using the immunoSEQ multiplex PCR assay. TCRdb holds this immuneACCESS table with in-frame rearrangements only. Some clones are missing; in checked studies, unresolved V genes explain under half, and the rest has no known cause. The sample table contains tens of thousands of clones; only one count was recorded for about 90% of them. The top ten hold approximately 1.1% of the sample. The receptor comes from a female donor in good health, enrolled as a control in a pregnancy study. Specimen: peripheral blood, collected after pregnancy. The V and J genes are TRBV7-9 and TRBJ2-7; 13 nucleotides in the junction match TRBD2. The DNA sequence reads TGTGCCAGCATCCGGACTAGCGGGAGCGGCGAGCAGTACTTC. It translates to CASIRTSGSGEQYF.